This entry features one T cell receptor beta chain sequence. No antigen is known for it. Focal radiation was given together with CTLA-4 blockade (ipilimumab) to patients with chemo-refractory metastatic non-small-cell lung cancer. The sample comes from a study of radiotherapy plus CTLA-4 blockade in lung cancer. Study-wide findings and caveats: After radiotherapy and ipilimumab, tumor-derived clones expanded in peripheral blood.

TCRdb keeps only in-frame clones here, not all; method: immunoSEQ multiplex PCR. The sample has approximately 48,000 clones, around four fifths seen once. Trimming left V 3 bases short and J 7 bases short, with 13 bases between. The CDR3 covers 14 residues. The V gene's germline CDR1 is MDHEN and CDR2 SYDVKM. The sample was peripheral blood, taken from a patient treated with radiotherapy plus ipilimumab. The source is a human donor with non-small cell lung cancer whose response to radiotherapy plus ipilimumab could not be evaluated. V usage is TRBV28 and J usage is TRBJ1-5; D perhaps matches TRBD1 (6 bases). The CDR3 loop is CASSFGTGLQPQHF. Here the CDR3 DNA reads TGTGCCAGCAGTTTTGGAACAGGGCTACAGCCCCAGCATTTT.